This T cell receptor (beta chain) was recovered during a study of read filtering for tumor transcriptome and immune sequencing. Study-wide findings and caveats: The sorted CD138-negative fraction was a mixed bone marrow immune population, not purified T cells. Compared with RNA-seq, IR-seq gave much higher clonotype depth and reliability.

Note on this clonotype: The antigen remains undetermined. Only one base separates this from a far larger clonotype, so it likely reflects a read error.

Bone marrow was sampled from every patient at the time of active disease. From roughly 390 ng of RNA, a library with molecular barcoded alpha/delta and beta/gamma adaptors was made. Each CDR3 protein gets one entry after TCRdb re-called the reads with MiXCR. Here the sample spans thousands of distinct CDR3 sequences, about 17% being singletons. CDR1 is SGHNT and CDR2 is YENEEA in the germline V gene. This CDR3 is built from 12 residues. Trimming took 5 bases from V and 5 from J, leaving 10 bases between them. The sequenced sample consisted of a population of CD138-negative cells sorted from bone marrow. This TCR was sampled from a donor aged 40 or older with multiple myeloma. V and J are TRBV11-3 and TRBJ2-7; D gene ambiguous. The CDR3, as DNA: TGTGCCAGCAGCATTGGTGGCCACGAGCAGTACTTC. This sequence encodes CASSIGGHEQYF.